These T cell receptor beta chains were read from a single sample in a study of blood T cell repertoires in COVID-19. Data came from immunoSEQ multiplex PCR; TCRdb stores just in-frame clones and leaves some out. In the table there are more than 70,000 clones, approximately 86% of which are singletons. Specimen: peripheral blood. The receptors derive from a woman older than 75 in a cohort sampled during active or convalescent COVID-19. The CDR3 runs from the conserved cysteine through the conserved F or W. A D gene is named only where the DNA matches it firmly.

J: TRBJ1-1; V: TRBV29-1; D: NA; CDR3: CSVGSLPWGLNTEAFF
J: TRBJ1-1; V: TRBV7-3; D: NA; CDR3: CASSRGQNTEAFF
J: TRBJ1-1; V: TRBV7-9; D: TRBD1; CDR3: CASSLAGQGQAFF
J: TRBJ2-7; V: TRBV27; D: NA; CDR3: CASSPRGTPYEQYF
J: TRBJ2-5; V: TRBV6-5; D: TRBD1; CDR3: CASSRGQHQETQYF
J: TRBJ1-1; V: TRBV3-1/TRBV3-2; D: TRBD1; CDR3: CASSPDRVLTEAFF
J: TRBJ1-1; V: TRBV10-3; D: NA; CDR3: CAISEPGGSAEAFF
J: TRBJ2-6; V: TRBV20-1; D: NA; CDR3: CSASLPIPGASGANVLTF
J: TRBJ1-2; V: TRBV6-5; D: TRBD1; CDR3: CASVASGTVGGYTF
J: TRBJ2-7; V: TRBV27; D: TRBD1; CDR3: CASSPRQGGQYF
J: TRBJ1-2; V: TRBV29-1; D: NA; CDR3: CSVRLAAHYGYTF
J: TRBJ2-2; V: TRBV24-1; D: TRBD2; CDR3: CATSEGGRSGTGELFF
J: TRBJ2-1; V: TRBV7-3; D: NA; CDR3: CASSPSRGHEQFF
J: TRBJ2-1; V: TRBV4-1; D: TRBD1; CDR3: CANVTGDNEQFF
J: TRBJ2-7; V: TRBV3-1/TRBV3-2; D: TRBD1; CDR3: CASSRDRGPGEQYF
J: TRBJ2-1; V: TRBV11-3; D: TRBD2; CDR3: CASSLQGLADNEQFF
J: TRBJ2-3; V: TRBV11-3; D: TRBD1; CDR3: CASSPTGEDTDTQYF
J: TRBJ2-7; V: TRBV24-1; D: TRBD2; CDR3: CATCLAVYEQYF
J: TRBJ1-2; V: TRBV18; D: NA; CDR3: CASSPMRAGYGYTF
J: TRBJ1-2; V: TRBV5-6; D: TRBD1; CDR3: CASRRRGQSYGYTF
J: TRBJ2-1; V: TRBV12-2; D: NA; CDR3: CASRLARSGRGTGGDEQFF
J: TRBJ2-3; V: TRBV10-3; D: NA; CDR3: CAIVAGRAFTDTQYF
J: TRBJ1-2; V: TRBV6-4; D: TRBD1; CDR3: CASSETGTSYGYTF
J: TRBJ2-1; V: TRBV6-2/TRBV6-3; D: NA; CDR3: CASSLASYNEQFF
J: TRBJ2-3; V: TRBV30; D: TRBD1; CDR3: CAWSPTGPDTQYF
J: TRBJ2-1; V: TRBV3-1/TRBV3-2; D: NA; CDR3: CASSPIESGTNEQFF
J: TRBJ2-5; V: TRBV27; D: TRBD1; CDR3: CASSQPGQVLRTQYF
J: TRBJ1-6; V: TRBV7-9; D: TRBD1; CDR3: CASSFMDREDSPLHF
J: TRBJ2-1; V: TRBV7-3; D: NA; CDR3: CASSFSSPFNEQFF
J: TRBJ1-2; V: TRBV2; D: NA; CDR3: CASSELAGASPGAMYGYTF
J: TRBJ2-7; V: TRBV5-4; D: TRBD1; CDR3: CASSPDGQGGIYEQYF
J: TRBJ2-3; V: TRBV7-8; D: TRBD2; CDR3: CASSLVAGAFTDTQYF
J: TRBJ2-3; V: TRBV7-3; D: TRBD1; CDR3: CASSEQGAGDTQYF
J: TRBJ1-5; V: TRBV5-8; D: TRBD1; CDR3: CASSSGQGFFSNQPQHF
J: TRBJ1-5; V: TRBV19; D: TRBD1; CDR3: CASSTGQGAGQPQHF
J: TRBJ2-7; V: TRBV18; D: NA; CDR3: CASSPPSQAYEQYF
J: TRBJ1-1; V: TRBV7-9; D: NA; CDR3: CASSLVQGVTEAFF
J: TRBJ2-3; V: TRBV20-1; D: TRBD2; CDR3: CSASPPRGRGTDTQYF
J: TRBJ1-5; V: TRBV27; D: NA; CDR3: CASSFSGNYQPQHF
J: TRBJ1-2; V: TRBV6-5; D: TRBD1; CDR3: CASSFTFRGEGYTF
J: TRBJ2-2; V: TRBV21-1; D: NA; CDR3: CASSHNLRQRADTGELFF
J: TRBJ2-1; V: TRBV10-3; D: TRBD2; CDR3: CAISPHGTSGSNEQFF
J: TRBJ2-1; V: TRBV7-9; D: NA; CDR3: CASSLITKQGLRYNEQFF
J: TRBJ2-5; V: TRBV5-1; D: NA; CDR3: CASSLVGGEETQYF
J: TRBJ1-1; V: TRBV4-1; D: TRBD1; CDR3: CASSQGQGTFPEAFF
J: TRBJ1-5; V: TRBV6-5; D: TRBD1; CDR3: CASSYGQASNQPQHF
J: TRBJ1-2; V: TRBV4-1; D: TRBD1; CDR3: CASSSTEDRNYGYTF
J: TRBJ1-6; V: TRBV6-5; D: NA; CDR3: CASSYDRRSYNSPLHF
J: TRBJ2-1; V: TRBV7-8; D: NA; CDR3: CASSSTSRSYNEQFF
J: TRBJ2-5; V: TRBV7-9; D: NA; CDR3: CASSPLGDETQYF
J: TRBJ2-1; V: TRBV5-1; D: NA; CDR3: CASSPGFSAVNEQFF
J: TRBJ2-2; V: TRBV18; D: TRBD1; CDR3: CASSPRQGRNTGELFF